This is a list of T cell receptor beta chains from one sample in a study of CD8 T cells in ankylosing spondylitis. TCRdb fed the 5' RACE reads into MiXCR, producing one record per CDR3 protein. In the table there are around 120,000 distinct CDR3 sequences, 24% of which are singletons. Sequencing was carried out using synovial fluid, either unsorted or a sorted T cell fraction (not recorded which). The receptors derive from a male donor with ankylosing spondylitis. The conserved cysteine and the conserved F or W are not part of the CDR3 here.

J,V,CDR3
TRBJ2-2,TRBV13,ASSFAGLLSGELF
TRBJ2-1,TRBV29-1,SVLGTAYNEQF
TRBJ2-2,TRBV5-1,ASSSGLAGLTGELF
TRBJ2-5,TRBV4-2,ASSQDFSQETQY
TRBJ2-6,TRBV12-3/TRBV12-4,ASSLRDRAPSGANVLT
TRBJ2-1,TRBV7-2,ASSFRDEQF
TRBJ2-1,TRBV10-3,AISDLAGSEQF
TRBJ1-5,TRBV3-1,ASSQDHGQGKASNQPQH
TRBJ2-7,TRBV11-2,ASSLILHSDEQY
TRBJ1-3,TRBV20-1,SADAGVSGNTIY
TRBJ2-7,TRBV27,ASSPRQDSYEQY
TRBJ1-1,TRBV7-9,ASSLPQKNTEAF
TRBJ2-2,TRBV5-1,ASSLLPGGGSGELF
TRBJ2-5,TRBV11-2,ASSQKTSTSGETQY
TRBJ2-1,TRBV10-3,ATRPQREGTADEQF
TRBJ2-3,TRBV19,ATKPRDRVTDTQY
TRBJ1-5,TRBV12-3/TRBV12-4,ASSFGPLYSNQPQH
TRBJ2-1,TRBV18,ASSPRQDRNNEQF
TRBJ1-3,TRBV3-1,ASRSSTGRFSGNTIY
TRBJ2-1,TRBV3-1,ASSQGWTVSNEQF
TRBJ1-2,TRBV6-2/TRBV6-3,ASRRQGPRSGYT
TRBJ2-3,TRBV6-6,ARGRTDTQY
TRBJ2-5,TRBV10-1,ASSDLAGGSQETQY
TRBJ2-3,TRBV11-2,ASSPRELAGGWGDTQY
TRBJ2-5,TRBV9,ASSVRLGETQY
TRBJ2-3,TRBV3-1,ASSQGLVQDTQY
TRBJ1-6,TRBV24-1,ATSDPRQGNSPLH
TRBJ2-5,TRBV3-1,ASSQDAREETQY
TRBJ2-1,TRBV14,ASSQGTSGERSYNEQF
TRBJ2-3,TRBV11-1,ASSLLGTTSTDTQY
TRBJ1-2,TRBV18,ASSRDLGAYGYT
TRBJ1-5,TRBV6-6,ASVGAQDQPQH
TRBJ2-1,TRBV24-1,ATSGFREGWF
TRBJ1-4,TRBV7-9,ASSLSRGRQGEKLF
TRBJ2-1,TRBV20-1,SARDTRLDSANYNEQF
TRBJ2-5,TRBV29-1,SVVRGRAMETQY
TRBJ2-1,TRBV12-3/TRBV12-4,ASSPSWRAVNEQF
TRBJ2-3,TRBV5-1,ASREGTSQPTDTQY
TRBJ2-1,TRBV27,ASRWYNEQF
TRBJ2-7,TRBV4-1,ASSQPGQGYEQY
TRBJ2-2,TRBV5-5,ASSAQTNGELF
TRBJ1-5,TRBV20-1,SARDLADHQPQH
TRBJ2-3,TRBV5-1,ASSLIASADTQY
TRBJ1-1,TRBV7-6,ASSVGDLTNTEAF
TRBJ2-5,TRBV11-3,ASSPRLAGAEETQY